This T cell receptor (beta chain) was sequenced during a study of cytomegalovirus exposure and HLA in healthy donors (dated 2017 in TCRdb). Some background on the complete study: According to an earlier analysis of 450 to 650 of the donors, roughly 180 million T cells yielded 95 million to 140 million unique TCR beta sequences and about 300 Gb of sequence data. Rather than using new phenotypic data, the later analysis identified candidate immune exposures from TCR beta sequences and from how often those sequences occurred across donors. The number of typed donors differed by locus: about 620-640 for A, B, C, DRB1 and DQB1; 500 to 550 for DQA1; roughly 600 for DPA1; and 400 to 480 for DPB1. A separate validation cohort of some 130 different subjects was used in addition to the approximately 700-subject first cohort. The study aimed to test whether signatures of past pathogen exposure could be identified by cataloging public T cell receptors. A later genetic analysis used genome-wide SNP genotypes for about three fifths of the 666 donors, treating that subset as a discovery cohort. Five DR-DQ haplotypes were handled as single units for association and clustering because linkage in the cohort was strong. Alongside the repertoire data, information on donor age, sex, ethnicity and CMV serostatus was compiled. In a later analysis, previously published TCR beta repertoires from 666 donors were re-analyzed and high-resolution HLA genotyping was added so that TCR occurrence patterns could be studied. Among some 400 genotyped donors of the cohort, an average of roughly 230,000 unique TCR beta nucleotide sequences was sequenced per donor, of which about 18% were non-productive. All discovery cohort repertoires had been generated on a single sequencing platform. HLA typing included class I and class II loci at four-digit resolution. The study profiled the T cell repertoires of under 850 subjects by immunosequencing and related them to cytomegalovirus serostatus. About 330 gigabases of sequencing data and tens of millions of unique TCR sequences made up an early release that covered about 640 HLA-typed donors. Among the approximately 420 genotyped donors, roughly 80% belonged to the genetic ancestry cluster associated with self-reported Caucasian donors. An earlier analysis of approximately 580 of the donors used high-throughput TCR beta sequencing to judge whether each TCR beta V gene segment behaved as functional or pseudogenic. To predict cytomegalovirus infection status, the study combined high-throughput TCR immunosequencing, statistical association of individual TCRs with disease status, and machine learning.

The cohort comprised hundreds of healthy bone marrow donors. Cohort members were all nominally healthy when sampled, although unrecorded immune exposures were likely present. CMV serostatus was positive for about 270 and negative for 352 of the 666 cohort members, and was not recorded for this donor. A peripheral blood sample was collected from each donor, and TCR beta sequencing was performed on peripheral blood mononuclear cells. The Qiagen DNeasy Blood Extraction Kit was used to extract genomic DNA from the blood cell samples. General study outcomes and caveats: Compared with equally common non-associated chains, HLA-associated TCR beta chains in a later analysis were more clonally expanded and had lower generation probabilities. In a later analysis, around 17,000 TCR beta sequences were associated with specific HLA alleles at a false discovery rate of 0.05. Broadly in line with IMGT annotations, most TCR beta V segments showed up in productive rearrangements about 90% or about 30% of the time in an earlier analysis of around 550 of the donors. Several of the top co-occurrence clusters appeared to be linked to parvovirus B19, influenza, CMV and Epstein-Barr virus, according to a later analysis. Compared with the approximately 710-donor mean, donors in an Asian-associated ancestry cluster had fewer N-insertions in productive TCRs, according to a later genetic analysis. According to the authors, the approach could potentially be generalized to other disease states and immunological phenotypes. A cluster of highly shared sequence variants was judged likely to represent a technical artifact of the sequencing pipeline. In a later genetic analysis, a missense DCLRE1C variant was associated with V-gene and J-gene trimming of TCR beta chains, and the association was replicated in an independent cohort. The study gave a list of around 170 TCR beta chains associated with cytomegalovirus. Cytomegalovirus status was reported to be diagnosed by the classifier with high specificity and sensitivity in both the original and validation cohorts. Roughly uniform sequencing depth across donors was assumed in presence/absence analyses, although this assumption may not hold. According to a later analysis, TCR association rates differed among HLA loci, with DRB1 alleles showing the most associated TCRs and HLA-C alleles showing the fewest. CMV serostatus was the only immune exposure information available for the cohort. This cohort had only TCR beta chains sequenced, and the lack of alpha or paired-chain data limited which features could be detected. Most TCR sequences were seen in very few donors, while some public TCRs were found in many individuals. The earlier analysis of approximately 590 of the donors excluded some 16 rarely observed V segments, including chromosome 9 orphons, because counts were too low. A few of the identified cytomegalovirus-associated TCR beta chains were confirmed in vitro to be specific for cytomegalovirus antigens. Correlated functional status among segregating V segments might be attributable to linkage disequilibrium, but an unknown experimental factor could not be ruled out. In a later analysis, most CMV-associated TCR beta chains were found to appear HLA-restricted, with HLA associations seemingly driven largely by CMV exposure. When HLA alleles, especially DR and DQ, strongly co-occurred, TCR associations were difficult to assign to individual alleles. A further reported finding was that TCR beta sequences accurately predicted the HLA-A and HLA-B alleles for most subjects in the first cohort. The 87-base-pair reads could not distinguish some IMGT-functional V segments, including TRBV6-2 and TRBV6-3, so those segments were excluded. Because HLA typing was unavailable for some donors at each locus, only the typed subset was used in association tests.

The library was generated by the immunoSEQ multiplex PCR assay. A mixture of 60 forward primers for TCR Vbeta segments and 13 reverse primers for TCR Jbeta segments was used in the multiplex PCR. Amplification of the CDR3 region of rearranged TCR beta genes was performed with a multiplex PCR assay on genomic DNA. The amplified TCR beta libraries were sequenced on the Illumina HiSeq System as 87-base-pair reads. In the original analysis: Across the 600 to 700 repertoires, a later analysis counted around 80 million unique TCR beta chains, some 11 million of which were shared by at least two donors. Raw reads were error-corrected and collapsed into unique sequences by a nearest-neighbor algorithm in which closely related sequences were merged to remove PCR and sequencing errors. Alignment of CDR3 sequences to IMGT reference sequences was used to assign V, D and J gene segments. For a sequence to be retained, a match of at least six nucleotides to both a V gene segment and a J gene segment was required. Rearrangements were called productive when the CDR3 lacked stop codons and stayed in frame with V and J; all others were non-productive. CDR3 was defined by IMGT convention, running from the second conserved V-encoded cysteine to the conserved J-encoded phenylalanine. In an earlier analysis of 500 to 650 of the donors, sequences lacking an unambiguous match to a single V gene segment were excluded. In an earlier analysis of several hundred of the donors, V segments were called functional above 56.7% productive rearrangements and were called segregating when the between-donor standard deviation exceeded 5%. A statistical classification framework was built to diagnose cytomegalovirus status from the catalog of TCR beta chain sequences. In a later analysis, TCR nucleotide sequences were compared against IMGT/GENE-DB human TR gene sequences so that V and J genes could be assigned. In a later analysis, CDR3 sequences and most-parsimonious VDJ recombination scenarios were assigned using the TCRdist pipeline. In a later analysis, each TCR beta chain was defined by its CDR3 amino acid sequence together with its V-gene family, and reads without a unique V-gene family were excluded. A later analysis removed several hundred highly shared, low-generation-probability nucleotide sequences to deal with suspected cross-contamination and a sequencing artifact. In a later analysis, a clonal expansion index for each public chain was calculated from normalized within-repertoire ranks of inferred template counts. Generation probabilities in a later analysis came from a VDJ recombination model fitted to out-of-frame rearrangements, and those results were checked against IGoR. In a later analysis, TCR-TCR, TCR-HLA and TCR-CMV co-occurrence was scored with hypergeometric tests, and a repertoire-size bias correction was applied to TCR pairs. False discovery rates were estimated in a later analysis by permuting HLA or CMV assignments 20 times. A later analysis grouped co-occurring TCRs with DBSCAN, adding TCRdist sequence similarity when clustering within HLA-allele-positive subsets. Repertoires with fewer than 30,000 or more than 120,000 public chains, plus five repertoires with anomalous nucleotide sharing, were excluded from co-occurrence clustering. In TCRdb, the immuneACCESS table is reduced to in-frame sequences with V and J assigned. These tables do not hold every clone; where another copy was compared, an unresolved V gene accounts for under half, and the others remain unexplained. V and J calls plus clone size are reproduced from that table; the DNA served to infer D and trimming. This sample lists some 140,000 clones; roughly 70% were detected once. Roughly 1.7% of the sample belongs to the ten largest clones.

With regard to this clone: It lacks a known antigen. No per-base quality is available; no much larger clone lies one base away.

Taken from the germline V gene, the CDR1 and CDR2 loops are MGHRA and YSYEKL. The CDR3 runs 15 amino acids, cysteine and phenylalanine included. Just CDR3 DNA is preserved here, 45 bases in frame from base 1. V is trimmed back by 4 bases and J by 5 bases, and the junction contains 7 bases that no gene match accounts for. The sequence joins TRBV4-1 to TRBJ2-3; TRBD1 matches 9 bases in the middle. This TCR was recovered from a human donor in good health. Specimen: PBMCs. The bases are TGCGCCAGCAGCCCCCGGGACAGGGAGGAAGATACGCAGTATTTT. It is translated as CASSPRDREEDTQYF.